This T cell receptor (beta chain) was retrieved from a study of T-cell reconstitution after alpha-beta-depleted transplantation in children. From germline, CDR1 is SGHTA and CDR2 FQGNSA. The CDR3 runs to 13 residues. V was cut by 1 base and J by 3 bases, with 7 bases left in between. This clonotype occurred many times. A library of TCRbeta sequences, prepared with unique molecular identifiers, was generated. TCRdb recomputed calls from the PCR reads with MiXCR, one row per CDR3 protein. The sample includes hundreds of thousands of distinct CDR3 sequences, approximately 12% of them seen just once. Material: PBMCs, mostly from graft donor cells, obtained 360 days after TCRalphabeta/CD19-depleted stem cell transplant. This TCR was sampled from a male patient younger than 18 who had a stem cell transplant for acute myeloid leukemia, so the T cells may come from the graft donor. The J gene is TRBJ2-7, the V gene TRBV7-2; D remains unclear. The CDR3 is CASSLVFVYEQYF. CDR3 nucleotide sequence: TGTGCCAGCAGCTTAGTGTTTGTCTACGAGCAGTACTTC.